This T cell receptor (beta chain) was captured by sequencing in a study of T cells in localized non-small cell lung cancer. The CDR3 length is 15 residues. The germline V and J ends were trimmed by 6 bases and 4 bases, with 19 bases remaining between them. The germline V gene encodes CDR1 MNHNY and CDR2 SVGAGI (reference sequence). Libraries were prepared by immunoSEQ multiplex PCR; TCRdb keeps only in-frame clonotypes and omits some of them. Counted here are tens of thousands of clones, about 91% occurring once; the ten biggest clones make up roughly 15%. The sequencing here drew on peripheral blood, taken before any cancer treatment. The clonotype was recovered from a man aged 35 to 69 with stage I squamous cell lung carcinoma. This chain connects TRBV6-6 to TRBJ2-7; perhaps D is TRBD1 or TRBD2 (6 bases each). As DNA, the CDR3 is TGTGCCAGCAGCGGGGGCACGGGATTCGGTTACGAGCAGTACTTC. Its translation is CASSGGTGFGYEQYF.